This section outlines one TCR beta chain sequence together with its context. Its antigen is undetermined. These data come from a study of a mutant IDH1 vaccine in newly diagnosed glioma. Study-wide background: Eight vaccinations reached patients in weeks 1, 3, 5, 7, 11, 15, 19 and 23. The start of vaccination came 4-6 weeks after radiotherapy alone, or with temozolomide cycles.

Sequencing used immunoSEQ multiplex PCR; TCRdb keeps in-frame clones, though not all of them. The data contain about 43,000 clones, approximately 84% of them seen just once; the ten biggest clones take up around 2.5%. Time point given: week 23, last vaccination. Alongside topical imiquimod, each dose of vaccine comprised 300 ug of mutant IDH1 20-mer peptide. The input for sequencing was PBMCs, taken from a glioma patient whose treatment included an IDH1 peptide vaccine. The clonotype was recovered from a woman aged 18-29 years with glioma. Some clones in this sample may be carry-over from other donors' samples.

In DNA, the CDR3 is TGCGCCAGCAGCTTGGGAGGGGGACAGAATTTCCGAAACATTCAGTACTTC. This translates into CASSLGGGQNFRNIQYF. The chain joins TRBV5-1 to TRBJ2-4; 7 nucleotides agree with TRBD1. With 0 bases clipped from V and 6 bases from J, the junction kept 12 bases outside the gene matches. The CDR3 sequence is 17 residues long. Germline CDR1 reads SGHRS; CDR2 reads YFSETQ.